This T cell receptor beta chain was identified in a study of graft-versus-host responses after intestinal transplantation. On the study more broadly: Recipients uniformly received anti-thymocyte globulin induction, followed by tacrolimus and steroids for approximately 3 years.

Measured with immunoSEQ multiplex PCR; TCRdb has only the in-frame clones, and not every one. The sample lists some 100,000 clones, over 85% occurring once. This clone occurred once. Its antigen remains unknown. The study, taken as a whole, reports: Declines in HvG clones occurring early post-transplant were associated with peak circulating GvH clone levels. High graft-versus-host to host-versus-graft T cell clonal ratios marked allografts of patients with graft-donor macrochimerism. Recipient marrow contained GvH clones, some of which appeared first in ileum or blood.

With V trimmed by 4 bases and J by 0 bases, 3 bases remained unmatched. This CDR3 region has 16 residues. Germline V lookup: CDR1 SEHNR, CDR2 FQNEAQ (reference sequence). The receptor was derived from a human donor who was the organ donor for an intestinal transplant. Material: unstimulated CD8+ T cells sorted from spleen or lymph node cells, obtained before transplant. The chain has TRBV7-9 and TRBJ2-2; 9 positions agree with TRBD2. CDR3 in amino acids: CASSSSGGPNTGELFF. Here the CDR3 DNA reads TGTGCCAGCAGCTCGAGCGGGGGGCCGAACACCGGGGAGCTGTTTTTT.